The entry that follows covers one T cell receptor (beta chain) sequence. The data stem from a study of cytomegalovirus exposure and HLA in healthy donors. Germline V gives CDR1 MGHRA, CDR2 YSYEKL. With 0 bases removed from V and 7 bases from J, the gap between germline ends came to 4 bases. This CDR3 spans 12 amino acids. Separate from the approximately 670-subject first cohort, the roughly 120-subject validation cohort was the one that the donors belonged to. The method was immunoSEQ multiplex PCR; TCRdb's version includes in-frame clones alone and lacks a portion of them. The sample contains some 110,000 clones, 88% of which appear only once.

The sequencing sample was made of PBMCs. The V call is TRBV4-1, the J call TRBJ2-1; unclear D gene. The TCR originated in a man aged 18 to 35 in good health and CMV-seronegative. CDR3 region: CASSQDRNEQFF. In DNA, the CDR3 is TGCGCCAGCAGCCAAGATCGGAATGAGCAGTTCTTC.